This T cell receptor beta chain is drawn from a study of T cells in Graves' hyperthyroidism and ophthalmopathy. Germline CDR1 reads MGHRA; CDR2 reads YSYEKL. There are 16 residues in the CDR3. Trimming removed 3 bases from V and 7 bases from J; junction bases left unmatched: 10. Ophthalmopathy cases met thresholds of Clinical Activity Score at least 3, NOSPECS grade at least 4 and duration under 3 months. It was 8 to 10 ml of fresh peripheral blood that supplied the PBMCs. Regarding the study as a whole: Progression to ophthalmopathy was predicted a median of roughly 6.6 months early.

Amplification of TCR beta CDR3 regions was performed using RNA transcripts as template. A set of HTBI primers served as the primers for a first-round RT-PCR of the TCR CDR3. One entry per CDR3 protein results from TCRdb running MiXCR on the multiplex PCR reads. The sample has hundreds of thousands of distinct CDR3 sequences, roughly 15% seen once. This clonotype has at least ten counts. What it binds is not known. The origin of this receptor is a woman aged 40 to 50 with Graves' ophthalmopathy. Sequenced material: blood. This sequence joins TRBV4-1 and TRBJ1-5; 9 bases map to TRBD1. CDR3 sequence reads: CASSQGLGQGKQPQHF. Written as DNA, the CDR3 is TGCGCCAGCAGCCAGGGACTCGGACAGGGGAAACAGCCCCAGCATTTT.